This T cell receptor beta chain appears in the sequencing data of a study of cytomegalovirus exposure and HLA in healthy donors (TCRdb year 2017). For the study in its entirety: According to an earlier analysis of 587 of the donors, about 180 million T cells yielded 117 million unique TCR beta sequences and more than 250 Gb of sequence data. An early release covering some 640 HLA-typed donors comprised roughly 300 gigabases of sequencing data and around 80 million unique TCR sequences. The genetic ancestry cluster associated with self-reported Caucasian donors included 70% to 85% of the 350 to 500 genotyped donors. The aim of the study was to test whether cataloging public T cell receptors could identify signatures of past pathogen exposure. The T cell repertoires of under 750 subjects were profiled by immunosequencing and related to cytomegalovirus serostatus. Besides the first cohort of approximately 710 subjects, a separate validation cohort made up of over 100 different subjects was used. The study combined high-throughput TCR immunosequencing, statistical association of individual TCRs with disease status, and machine learning to predict cytomegalovirus infection status. A later analysis re-analyzed previously published TCR beta repertoires from 660 or so donors and added high-resolution HLA genotyping to study TCR occurrence patterns. In the later analysis, no new phenotypic data were used to find candidate immune exposures; instead, reliance was placed on TCR beta sequences and their occurrence across donors. In an earlier analysis of a few hundred of the donors, high-throughput TCR beta sequencing was used to judge whether each TCR beta V gene segment behaved as functional or pseudogenic. Donor age, sex, ethnicity and CMV serostatus were collected together with the repertoire data. A later genetic analysis used genome-wide SNP genotypes for about 60% of the roughly 670 donors, treating that subset as a discovery cohort. Every discovery cohort repertoire had been produced on one sequencing platform. HLA typing covered class I and class II loci at four-digit resolution. The number of donors typed differed by locus, with 629-630 for A, B, C, DRB1 and DQB1, around 560 for DQA1, 600 to 610 for DPA1, and 472 for DPB1. Because of strong linkage in the cohort, roughly five DR-DQ haplotypes were treated as single units for association and clustering. Among about 370 genotyped donors of the cohort, an average of about 220,000 unique TCR beta nucleotide sequences was sequenced per donor, of which about 19% were non-productive. Results the study describes overall, beyond this receptor: The sequencing pipeline was judged likely to have produced a cluster of highly shared sequence variants as a technical artifact. Most TCR sequences were observed very rarely across donors, whereas some public TCRs were present in many individuals. A further reported finding was that TCR beta sequences accurately predicted the HLA-A and HLA-B alleles for most subjects in the first cohort. The authors suggested that the approach could potentially be generalized to other disease states and immunological phenotypes. Because HLA typing was missing for some donors at each locus, association tests included only the typed subset. A later analysis associated 15,000 or so TCR beta sequences with specific HLA alleles at a false discovery rate of 0.05. The study gave a list of some 150 TCR beta chains associated with cytomegalovirus. Three of the identified cytomegalovirus-associated TCR beta chains were confirmed in vitro to be specific for cytomegalovirus antigens. In a later analysis, the rate of TCR association differed among HLA loci, with DRB1 alleles having the most associated TCRs and HLA-C alleles having the fewest. Cytomegalovirus status was reported to be diagnosed by the classifier with high specificity and sensitivity in both the original and validation cohorts. A later analysis found that most CMV-associated TCR beta chains appeared HLA-restricted, with HLA associations seemingly driven largely by CMV exposure. Presence/absence analyses assumed roughly uniform sequencing depth across donors, an assumption that may not hold. Assigning TCR associations to individual alleles was difficult when HLA alleles, especially DR and DQ, strongly co-occurred. Because counts were too low, about 15 rarely observed V segments, including chromosome 9 orphons, were left out of the earlier analysis of 500 to 650 of the donors. Some IMGT-functional V segments, including TRBV6-2 and TRBV6-3, could not be told apart with the 87-base-pair reads, so those segments were excluded. The only immune exposure information available for the cohort was CMV serostatus. Only TCR beta chains were sequenced in this cohort, and the absence of alpha or paired-chain data limited detectable features. In a later analysis, several top co-occurrence clusters were reported to appear linked to parvovirus B19, influenza, CMV and Epstein-Barr virus. In an earlier analysis of 587 of the donors, most TCR beta V segments appeared in productive rearrangements about 87% or about 30% of the time, broadly matching IMGT annotations. Compared with the approximately 700-donor mean, donors in an Asian-associated ancestry cluster had fewer N-insertions in productive TCRs, according to a later genetic analysis. An association between a missense DCLRE1C variant and V-gene and J-gene trimming of TCR beta chains was found in a later genetic analysis and replicated in an independent cohort. Linkage disequilibrium might explain the correlated functional status among segregating V segments, but an unknown experimental factor could not be excluded. A later analysis found that HLA-associated TCR beta chains were more clonally expanded and had lower generation probabilities than equally common non-associated chains.

Turning to this clone: Its antigen remains undetermined. No much larger clone is present one base from it, and per-base qualities are unavailable.

The cohort consisted of some 730 healthy bone marrow donors. At the time of sampling, every cohort member was nominally healthy, though immune exposures that went unrecorded were likely present. The donor was CMV seronegative and was included in the group of a few hundred seronegative cohort members. Each donor provided a peripheral blood sample, and peripheral blood mononuclear cells were used for TCR beta sequencing. The Qiagen DNeasy Blood Extraction Kit was used to extract genomic DNA from the blood cell samples. V gives up 3 bases and J gives up 1 base, and the segment between their germline ends measures 8 bases. Including the terminal cysteine and phenylalanine, the CDR3 comprises 14 residues. Only the CDR3 part of the read is kept: 42 bases, read in frame from the first base. CDR1 SGHDT and CDR2 YYEEEE are derived from the germline V gene. Receptors were amplified or captured by the immunoSEQ multiplex PCR assay. The multiplex PCR relied on a mix of 60 forward primers for TCR Vbeta segments and 13 reverse primers for TCR Jbeta segments. The CDR3 region of rearranged TCR beta genes was amplified from genomic DNA with a multiplex PCR assay. Amplified TCR beta libraries were sequenced as 87-base-pair reads on the Illumina HiSeq System. As for the original processing: A later analysis counted 65 million to 90 million unique TCR beta chains across the 666 repertoires, and some 11 million of these chains were shared by at least two donors. Raw reads were error-corrected and collapsed into unique sequences by a nearest-neighbor algorithm in which closely related sequences were merged to remove PCR and sequencing errors. V, D and J gene segments were assigned by aligning CDR3 sequences to IMGT reference sequences. For a sequence to be retained, at least a six-nucleotide match to both a V gene segment and a J gene segment was required. A rearrangement was called productive if the CDR3 had no stop codons and remained in frame with V and J, and every other rearrangement was called non-productive. Following IMGT convention, CDR3 was defined as the stretch from the second conserved V-encoded cysteine up to the conserved J-encoded phenylalanine. In an earlier analysis of approximately 500 of the donors, sequences lacking an unambiguous match to a single V gene segment were excluded. An earlier analysis of fewer than 750 of the donors classified V segments as functional when productive rearrangements were above 56.7% and as segregating when the standard deviation between donors was above 5%. To diagnose cytomegalovirus status from the catalog of TCR beta chain sequences, a statistical classification framework was built. V and J gene assignment, in a later analysis, came from comparing TCR nucleotide sequences with IMGT/GENE-DB human TR gene sequences. Using the TCRdist pipeline, a later analysis assigned CDR3 sequences along with most-parsimonious VDJ recombination scenarios. In a later analysis, every TCR beta chain was defined by the combination of its CDR3 amino acid sequence and its V-gene family, and reads without a unique V-gene family were dropped. As a way to deal with suspected cross-contamination and a sequencing artifact, a later analysis dropped under 600 nucleotide sequences that were highly shared and had low generation probability. In a later analysis, a clonal expansion index was calculated for each public chain from normalized within-repertoire ranks of inferred template counts. A later analysis computed generation probabilities with a VDJ recombination model fitted to out-of-frame rearrangements, and checked the results against IGoR. Hypergeometric tests were used in a later analysis to score TCR-TCR, TCR-HLA and TCR-CMV co-occurrence, with a repertoire-size bias correction applied to the TCR pairs. In a later analysis, false discovery rates were estimated by permuting HLA or CMV assignments 20 times. In a later analysis, co-occurring TCRs were grouped with DBSCAN, and TCRdist sequence similarity was added when clustering was performed within HLA-allele-positive subsets. Repertoires with fewer than 30,000 or more than 120,000 public chains were left out of co-occurrence clustering, as were five repertoires with anomalous nucleotide sharing. Here the immuneACCESS table is served through TCRdb, limited to in-frame sequences with V and J called. Missing clones are a known gap in these copies; in checked studies unresolved V genes cover under half, and the rest lacks a known reason. V, J and clone size are taken as reported in that table, and D and trimming were inferred from the DNA itself. Recorded for this sample are 150,000 to 190,000 clones; about 75% of them occurred a single time. 1.2% to 1.5% of the sample comes from the top ten.

The TCR was taken from a man between 18 and 29 years old in good health and CMV-seronegative. The specimen was PBMCs. The chain links TRBV5-6 with TRBJ1-3; the D gene remains uncertain. The nucleotide sequence reads as follows: TGTGCCAGCAGCTCTTGGGAGTCTGGAAACACCATATATTTT. Its translation is CASSSWESGNTIYF.